Shown below are 27 T cell receptor beta chains from a single sample sequenced in a study of cytotoxic CD8 clonotypes in ibrutinib-treated CLL. Sequencing used immunoSEQ multiplex PCR; TCRdb keeps in-frame clones, though not all of them. This sample carries around 91,000 clones, around 84% of them seen once, and the ten largest clones take around 5.4%. Specimen: PBMCs, collected before ibrutinib treatment. The receptors were gathered from a human donor with chronic lymphocytic leukemia.

CDR3 region: CSAHRGGTQYF. The DNA for the CDR3 is TGCAGTGCTCACCGCGGGGGGACGCAGTATTTT. The chain joins TRBV20-1 to TRBJ2-3; 8 nucleotides line up with TRBD2. The V gene end was trimmed by 5 bases and the J gene end by 9 bases; junction bases not matched to a gene: 4. The germline gives CDR1 DFQATT, CDR2 SNEGSKA (reference sequence). The CDR3 has 11 amino acids.

The chain recombines TRBV7-8 with TRBJ2-2; D unclear. CDR3 length: 12 residues. Trimming pared 5 bases from V and 6 bases from J, leaving 7 bases between. Germline V gives CDR1 SGHVS, CDR2 FQNEAQ. The CDR3 DNA reads as TGTGCCAGCAGCCTTGGCGCCGGGGAGCTGTTTTTT. This sequence encodes CASSLGAGELFF.

This chain uses TRBV21-1 with TRBJ2-7; the table's D call of TRBD2 was not tested on the DNA. TRBV21-1 is classified as a pseudogene. This CDR3 has 15 residues. The DNA for the CDR3 is TGTGCCAGCAGCGCAAAGCTCTTTACTGACTACGAGCAGTACTTC. Translation: CASSAKLFTDYEQYF.

The gene calls are TRBV9 and TRBJ2-1, with 8 bases that match TRBD2. The length of the CDR3 is 17 residues. Looked up from germline, CDR1 is SGDLS and CDR2 is YYNGEE. Unmatched junction bases numbered 6, after V lost 1 base and J lost 0 bases. The CDR3 is CASSVSSGPSSYNEQFF. CDR3 bases: TGTGCCAGCAGCGTATCTAGCGGGCCGAGCTCCTACAATGAGCAGTTCTTC.

This clone has only one observation. This sequence joins TRBV19 and TRBJ1-2; D is perhaps TRBD1 (5 bases). The V gene's germline CDR1 is LNHDA and CDR2 SQIVND (reference sequence). The CDR3 runs 14 residues. Trimming removed 3 bases at V and 0 bases at J, with 8 bases between. CDR3 nucleotide sequence: TGTGCCAGTAGTATGCAGGGACCTAACTATGGCTACACCTTC. It codes for CASSMQGPNYGYTF. The full variable domain, with the rest looked up from reference TRBV19 and TRBJ1-2, is DGGITQSPKYLFRKEGQNVTLSCEQNLNHDAMYWYRQDPGQGLRLIYYSQIVNDFQKGDIAEGYSVSREKKESFPLTVTSAQKNPTAFYLCASSMQGPNYGYTFGSGTRLTVV.

The CDR3 DNA follows: TGTGCCAGCAGCTTGTTTTGGGGGCGGGACGGCGAGCAGTACTTC. Protein sequence: CASSLFWGRDGEQYF. The J gene is TRBJ2-7, the V gene TRBV5-4, with D perhaps TRBD1 or TRBD2 (6 bases each). Trimming removed 1 base from V and 6 bases from J, with 17 bases in between. The CDR3 has 15 residues. Per the germline V gene, CDR1 is SGHNT and CDR2 is YYREEE (reference sequence).

J is TRBJ2-5 and V is TRBV9; D might be TRBD1 (6 bases). Germline CDR1 reads SGDLS; CDR2 reads YYNGEE. Deletions cut 0 bases from V and 5 bases from J, with 14 bases between. This CDR3 region has 15 residues. The CDR3 loop is CASSVVPGVLETQYF. CDR3 bases: TGTGCCAGCAGCGTAGTTCCAGGGGTTCTGGAGACCCAGTACTTC.

The chain couples TRBV19 to TRBJ2-7, with 8 positions matching TRBD1. This CDR3 has 15 amino acids. Germline V gives CDR1 LNHDA, CDR2 SQIVND (reference sequence). J was trimmed by 4 bases and V by 3 bases; bases with no gene match: 8. CDR3 sequence (DNA): TGTGCCAGTAGTATCGCTGGACAGGGTGCGTACGAGCAGTACTTC. This gives the protein CASSIAGQGAYEQYF.

The rearrangement joins TRBV28 to TRBJ1-2; TRBD1 matches 7 bases. The CDR3 runs to 13 residues. Germline loops: CDR1 MDHEN, CDR2 SYDVKM. V gave up 10 bases and J gave up 5 bases; unmatched junction bases: 10. The CDR3 here is CAIRRGRGYGYTF. DNA of the CDR3: TGTGCCATCCGAAGGGGGCGCGGGTATGGCTACACCTTC.

J is TRBJ2-7 and V is TRBV11-1; 13 bases are shared with TRBD2. CDR1 and CDR2 from the germline V gene are SGHAT and FQDESV (reference sequence). The trim removed 2 bases at V and 2 bases at J, leaving 6 bases unmatched. CDR3 length equals 17 residues. DNA of the CDR3: TGTGCCAGCAGCTTAATTGGCGGGACTAGCGGGACCTACGAGCAGTACTTC. Its translation: CASSLIGGTSGTYEQYF.

This chain links TRBV5-6 with TRBJ2-2, with 12 bases that match TRBD2. The CDR3 length is 17 residues. Looked up from germline, CDR1 is SGHDT and CDR2 is YYEEEE. With V trimmed by 4 bases and J by 4 bases, 8 bases remained unmatched. CDR3 protein: CASSHRGLAGITGELFF. CDR3 DNA: TGTGCCAGCAGCCACAGAGGACTAGCGGGGATCACCGGGGAGCTGTTTTTT.

V gene TRBV4-1 combines with J gene TRBJ1-2, with TRBD1 identical over 7 bases. Per germline, CDR1 MGHRA and CDR2 YSYEKL. This CDR3 comprises 15 residues. V lost 1 base to trimming and J lost 2 bases; unmatched junction nucleotides: 4. CDR3 protein: CASSQGQGLNYGYTF. The CDR3 bases are TGCGCCAGCAGCCAAGGACAGGGCCTGAACTATGGCTACACCTTC.

J is TRBJ2-7 and V is TRBV18; D is tentatively TRBD1 or TRBD2 (8 bases each). CDR3 size: 18 residues. The V end lost 3 bases, the J end lost 4 bases, and 25 bases lay between the germline ends. Germline assignment: CDR1 KGHSH and CDR2 LQKENI. Here the CDR3 DNA reads TGTGCCAGCTCACCGTATGACAGGGGCAGGACTAGCTTTTACGAGCAGTACTTC. Protein sequence: CASSPYDRGRTSFYEQYF.

This clone was counted between two and nine times. The rearrangement joins TRBV28 to TRBJ2-7; D is possibly TRBD1 or TRBD2 (5 bases each). V lost 3 bases and J 7 bases, leaving 13 bases between the germline ends. The CDR3 runs 13 residues. The germline CDR1 and CDR2 sequences are MDHEN and SYDVKM. In DNA form, the CDR3 reads TGTGCCAGCAGTTTTGAGGGGTCGTGGGAGCAGTACTTC. It yields the protein CASSFEGSWEQYF.

This clone was seen a single time. The chain couples TRBV7-2 to TRBJ2-6, with TRBD2 matching 12 bases. The CDR3 is 19 residues long. Trimming removed 2 bases from V and 1 base from J; junction bases left unmatched: 6. The germline CDR1 and CDR2 sequences are SGHTA and FQGNSA. The DNA for the CDR3 is TGTGCCAGCAGCTTAAGCCTAGCGGGAGGGATATCTGGGGCCAACGTCCTGACTTTC. This sequence encodes CASSLSLAGGISGANVLTF.

The rearrangement joins TRBV19 to TRBJ1-1, with a weak D call TRBD1 (6 bases). The germline CDR1 and CDR2 sequences are LNHDA and SQIVND (reference sequence). This CDR3 region has 15 residues. The germline V and J ends were trimmed by 3 bases and 1 base, with 12 bases remaining between them. CDR3 DNA: TGTGCCAGTAGTATTGACAGGAGTGGGAACACTGAAGCTTTCTTT. As protein: CASSIDRSGNTEAFF.

The chain combines TRBV10-2 with TRBJ2-7, with a weak D call TRBD2 (6 bases). This CDR3 has 16 residues. Germline-derived CDR1 and CDR2 are WSHSY and SAAADI. Trimming removed 4 bases at V and 2 bases at J, with 18 bases between. The CDR3 DNA follows: TGCGCCAGCAGTGTCCGCCCTGGACTATACGCCTACGAGCAGTACTTC. The encoded protein is CASSVRPGLYAYEQYF.

The chain uses TRBV19 and TRBJ2-7; tentative D call: TRBD2 (6 bases). CDR1 is LNHDA and CDR2 is SQIVND in the germline V gene (reference sequence). The CDR3 has 17 amino acids. The ends were cut back, 3 bases at V and 0 bases at J, with 18 bases in the middle. CDR3: CASSIGPEGRRSYEQYF. CDR3 nucleotides: TGTGCCAGTAGTATCGGGCCCGAGGGGAGGCGCTCCTACGAGCAGTACTTC.

The V gene is TRBV27, the J gene TRBJ2-2; 7 nucleotides align to TRBD2. J was trimmed by 4 bases and V by 6 bases; bases with no gene match: 14. The CDR3 length is 17 residues. CDR1 is MNHEY, CDR2 SMNVEV, per germline (reference sequence). The CDR3 region has the DNA TGTGCCAGCAGCCTCTTTGGGGGAGGGCCGGTCACCGGGGAGCTGTTTTTT. It specifies CASSLFGGGPVTGELFF.

The rearrangement joins TRBV7-7 to TRBJ2-1; possible D gene TRBD2, 6 bases. The germline V and J ends were trimmed by 1 base and 5 bases, with 12 bases remaining between them. The germline CDR1 and CDR2 sequences are SSHAT and FNYEAQ (reference sequence). The CDR3 is 15 amino acids. The CDR3 loop reads CASSLDGRLNNEQFF. The DNA for the CDR3 is TGTGCCAGCAGCTTAGATGGGAGGTTAAACAATGAGCAGTTCTTC.

This clone has only one observation. The rearrangement uses TRBV5-1 and TRBJ1-1, with D possibly TRBD1 on 6 matching bases. Germline V gene sequence: CDR1 SGHRS, CDR2 YFSETQ. The CDR3 extends over 15 amino acids. V was trimmed by 2 bases and J by 4 bases, leaving 15 bases between them. CDR3 DNA: TGCGCCAGCAGCTTACAGCTCGGGGGGCTCACTGAAGCTTTCTTT. Translation gives CASSLQLGGLTEAFF. The entire variable domain, with the rest obtained from reference TRBV5-1 and TRBJ1-1, is as follows: KAGVTQTPRYLIKTRGQQVTLSCSPISGHRSVSWYQQTPGQGLQFLFEYFSETQRNKGNFPGRFSGRQFSNSRSEMNVSTLELGDSALYLCASSLQLGGLTEAFFGQGTRLTVV.

The V and J genes are TRBV6-5 and TRBJ2-5; no reliable D call. CDR1 and CDR2 (germline): MNHEY, SVGAGI. This CDR3 comprises 11 residues. The ends were cut back, 2 bases at V and 5 bases at J, with 3 bases in the middle. This CDR3 is CASSYMETQYF. CDR3 sequence (DNA): TGTGCCAGCAGTTACATGGAGACCCAGTACTTC.

This chain joins TRBV5-4 and TRBJ2-1; 7 positions agree with TRBD2. With 0 bases clipped from V and 3 bases from J, the junction kept 6 bases outside the gene matches. CDR3 size: 16 residues. The germline V gene encodes CDR1 SGHNT and CDR2 YYREEE (reference sequence). The CDR3 nucleotides read TGTGCCAGCAGCTTGGTTTCCGGGACTAACTACAATGAGCAGTTCTTC. This codes for CASSLVSGTNYNEQFF.

The chain combines TRBV6-6 with TRBJ2-7, with 7 bases that match TRBD1. The CDR3 loop spans 15 amino acids. V lost 5 bases and J lost 3; bases outside the gene matches: 10. Germline loops: CDR1 MNHNY, CDR2 SVGAGI (reference sequence). The DNA of the CDR3 is TGTGCCAGCAGTAACTGGGACAGATACATCTACGAGCAGTACTTC. Its protein is CASSNWDRYIYEQYF.

The V call is TRBV30, the J call TRBJ1-1, with 7 bases identical to TRBD1. Germline trimming cut 2 bases from V and 1 base from J; bases unmatched to any gene: 4. Per germline, CDR1 GTSNPN and CDR2 SVGIG (reference sequence). The CDR3 consists of 14 residues. This chain's CDR3 is CAWSTQGRNTEAFF. The CDR3 DNA sequence: TGTGCCTGGAGTACACAGGGGCGGAACACTGAAGCTTTCTTT.

V usage is TRBV7-2 and J usage is TRBJ2-1; D possibly corresponds to TRBD1 (5 bases). CDR3 length: 14 residues. V was clipped by 5 bases and J by 5 bases, with 13 bases between them. Germline V gives CDR1 SGHTA, CDR2 FQGNSA. The CDR3 coding sequence is TGTGCCAGCAGCCCCGGACACGCAGACAATGAGCAGTTCTTC. This codes for CASSPGHADNEQFF.

The table lists this clone with a few counts. The V and J genes are TRBV28 and TRBJ2-7; 7 bases agree with TRBD1. Germline assignment: CDR1 MDHEN and CDR2 SYDVKM. V shed 6 bases, J shed 4 bases, and the junction held 6 bases outside the gene matches. This CDR3 is 13 amino acids long. The CDR3 DNA follows: TGTGCCAGCAGATTACAGGGGTGGTACGAGCAGTACTTC. This translates into CASRLQGWYEQYF.